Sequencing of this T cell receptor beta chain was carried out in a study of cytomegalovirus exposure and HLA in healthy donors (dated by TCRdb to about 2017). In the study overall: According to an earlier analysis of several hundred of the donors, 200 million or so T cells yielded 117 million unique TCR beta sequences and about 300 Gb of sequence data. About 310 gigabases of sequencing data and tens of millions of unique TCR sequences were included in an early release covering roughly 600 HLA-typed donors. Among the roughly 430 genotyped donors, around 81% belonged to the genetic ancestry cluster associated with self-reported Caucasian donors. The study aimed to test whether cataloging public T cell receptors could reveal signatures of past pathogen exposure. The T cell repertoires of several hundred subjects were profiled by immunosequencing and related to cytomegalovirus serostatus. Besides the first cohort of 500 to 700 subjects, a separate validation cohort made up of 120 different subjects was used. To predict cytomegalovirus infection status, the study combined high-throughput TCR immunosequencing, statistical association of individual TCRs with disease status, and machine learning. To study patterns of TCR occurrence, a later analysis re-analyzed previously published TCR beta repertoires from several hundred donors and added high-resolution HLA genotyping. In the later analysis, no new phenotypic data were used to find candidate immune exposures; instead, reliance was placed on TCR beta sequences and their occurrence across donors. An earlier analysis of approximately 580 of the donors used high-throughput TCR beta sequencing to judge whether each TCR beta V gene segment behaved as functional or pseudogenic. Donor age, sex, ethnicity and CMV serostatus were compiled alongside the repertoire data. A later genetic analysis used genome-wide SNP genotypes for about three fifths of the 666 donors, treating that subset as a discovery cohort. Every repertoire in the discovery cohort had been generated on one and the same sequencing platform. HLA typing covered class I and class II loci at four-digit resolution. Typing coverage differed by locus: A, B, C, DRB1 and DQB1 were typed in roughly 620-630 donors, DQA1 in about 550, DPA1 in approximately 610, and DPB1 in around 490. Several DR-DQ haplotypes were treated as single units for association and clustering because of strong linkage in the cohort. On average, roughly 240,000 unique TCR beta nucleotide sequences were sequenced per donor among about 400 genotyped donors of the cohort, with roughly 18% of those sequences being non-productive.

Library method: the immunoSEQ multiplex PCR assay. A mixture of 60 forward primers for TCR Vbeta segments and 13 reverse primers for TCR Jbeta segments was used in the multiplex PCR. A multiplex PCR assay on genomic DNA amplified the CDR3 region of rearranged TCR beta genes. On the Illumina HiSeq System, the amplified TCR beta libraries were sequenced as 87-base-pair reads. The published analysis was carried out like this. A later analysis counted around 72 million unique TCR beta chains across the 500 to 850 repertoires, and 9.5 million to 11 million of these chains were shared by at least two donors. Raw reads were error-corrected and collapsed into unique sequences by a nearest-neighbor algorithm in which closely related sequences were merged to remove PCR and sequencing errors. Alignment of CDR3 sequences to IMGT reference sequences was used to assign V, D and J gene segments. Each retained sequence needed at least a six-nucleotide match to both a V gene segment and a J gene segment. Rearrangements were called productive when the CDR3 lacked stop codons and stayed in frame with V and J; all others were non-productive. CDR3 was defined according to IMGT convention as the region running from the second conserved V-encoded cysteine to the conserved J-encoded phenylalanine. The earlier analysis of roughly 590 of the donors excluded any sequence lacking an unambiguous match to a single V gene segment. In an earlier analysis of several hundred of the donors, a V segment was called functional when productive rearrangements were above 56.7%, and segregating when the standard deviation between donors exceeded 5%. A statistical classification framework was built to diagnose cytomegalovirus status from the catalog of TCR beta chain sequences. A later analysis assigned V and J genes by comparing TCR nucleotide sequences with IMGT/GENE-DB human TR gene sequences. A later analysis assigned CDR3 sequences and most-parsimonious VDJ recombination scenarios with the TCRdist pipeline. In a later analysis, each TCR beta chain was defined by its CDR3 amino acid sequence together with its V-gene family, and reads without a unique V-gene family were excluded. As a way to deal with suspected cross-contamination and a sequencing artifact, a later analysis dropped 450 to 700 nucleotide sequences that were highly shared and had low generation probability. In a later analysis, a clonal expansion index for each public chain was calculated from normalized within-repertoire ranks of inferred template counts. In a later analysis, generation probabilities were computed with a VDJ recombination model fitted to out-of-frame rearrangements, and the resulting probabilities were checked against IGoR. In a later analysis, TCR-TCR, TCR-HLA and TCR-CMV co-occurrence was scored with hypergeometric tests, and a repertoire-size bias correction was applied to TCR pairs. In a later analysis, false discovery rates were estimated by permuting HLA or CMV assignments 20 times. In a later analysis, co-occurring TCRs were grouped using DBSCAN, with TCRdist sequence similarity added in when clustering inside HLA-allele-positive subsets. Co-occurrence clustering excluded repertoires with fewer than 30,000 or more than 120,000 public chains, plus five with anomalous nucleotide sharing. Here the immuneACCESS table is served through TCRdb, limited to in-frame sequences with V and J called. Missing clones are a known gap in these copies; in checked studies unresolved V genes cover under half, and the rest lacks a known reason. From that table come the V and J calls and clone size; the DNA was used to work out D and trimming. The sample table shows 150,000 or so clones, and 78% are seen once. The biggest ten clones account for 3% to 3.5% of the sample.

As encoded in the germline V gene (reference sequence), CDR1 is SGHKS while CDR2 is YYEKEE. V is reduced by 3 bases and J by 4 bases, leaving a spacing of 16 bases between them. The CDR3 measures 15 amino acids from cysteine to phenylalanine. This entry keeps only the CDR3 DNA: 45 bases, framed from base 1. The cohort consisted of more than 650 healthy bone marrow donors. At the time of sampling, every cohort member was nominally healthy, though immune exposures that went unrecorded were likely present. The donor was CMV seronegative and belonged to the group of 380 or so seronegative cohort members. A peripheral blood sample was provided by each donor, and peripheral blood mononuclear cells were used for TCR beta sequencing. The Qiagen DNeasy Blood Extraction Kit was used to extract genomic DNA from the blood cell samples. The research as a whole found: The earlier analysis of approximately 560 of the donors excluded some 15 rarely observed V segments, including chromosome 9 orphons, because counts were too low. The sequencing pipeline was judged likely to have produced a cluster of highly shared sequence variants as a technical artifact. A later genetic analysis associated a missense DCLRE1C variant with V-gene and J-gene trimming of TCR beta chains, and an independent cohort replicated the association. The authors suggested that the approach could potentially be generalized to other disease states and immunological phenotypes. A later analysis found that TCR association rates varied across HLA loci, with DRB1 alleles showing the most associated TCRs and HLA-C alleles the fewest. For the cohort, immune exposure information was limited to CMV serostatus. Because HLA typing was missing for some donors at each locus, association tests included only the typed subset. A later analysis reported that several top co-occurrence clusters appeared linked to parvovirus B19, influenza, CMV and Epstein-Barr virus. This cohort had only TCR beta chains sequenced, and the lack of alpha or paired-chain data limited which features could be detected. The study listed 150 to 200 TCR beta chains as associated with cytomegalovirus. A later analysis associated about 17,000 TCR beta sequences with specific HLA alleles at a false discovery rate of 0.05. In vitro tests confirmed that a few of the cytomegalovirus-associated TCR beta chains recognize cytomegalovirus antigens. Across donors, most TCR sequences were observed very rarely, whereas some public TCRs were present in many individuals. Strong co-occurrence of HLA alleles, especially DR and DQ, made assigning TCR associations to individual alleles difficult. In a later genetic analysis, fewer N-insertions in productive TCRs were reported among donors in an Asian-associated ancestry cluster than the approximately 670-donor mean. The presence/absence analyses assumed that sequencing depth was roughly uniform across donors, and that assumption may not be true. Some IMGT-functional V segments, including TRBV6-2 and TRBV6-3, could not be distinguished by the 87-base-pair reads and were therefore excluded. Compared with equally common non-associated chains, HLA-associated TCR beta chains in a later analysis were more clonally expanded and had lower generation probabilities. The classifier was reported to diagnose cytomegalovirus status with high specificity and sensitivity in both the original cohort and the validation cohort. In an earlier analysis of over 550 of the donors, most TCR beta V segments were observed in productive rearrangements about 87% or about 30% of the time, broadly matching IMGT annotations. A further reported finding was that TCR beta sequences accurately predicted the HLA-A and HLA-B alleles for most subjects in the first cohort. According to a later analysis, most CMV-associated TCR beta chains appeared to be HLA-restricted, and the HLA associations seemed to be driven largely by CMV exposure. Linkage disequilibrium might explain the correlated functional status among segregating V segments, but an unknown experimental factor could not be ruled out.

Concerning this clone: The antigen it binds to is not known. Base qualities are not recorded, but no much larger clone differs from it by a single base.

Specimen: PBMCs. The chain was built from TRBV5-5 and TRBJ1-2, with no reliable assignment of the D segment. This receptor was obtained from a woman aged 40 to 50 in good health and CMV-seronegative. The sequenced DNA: TGTGCCAGCAGCTCACGGGCGAGCGCGGGCTATGGCTACACCTTC. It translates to CASSSRASAGYGYTF. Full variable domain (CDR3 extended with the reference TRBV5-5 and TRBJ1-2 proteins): DAGVTQSPTHLIKTRGQQVTLRCSPISGHKSVSWYQQVLGQGPQFIFQYYEKEERGRGNFPDRFSARQFPNYSSELNVNALLLGDSALYLCASSSRASAGYGYTFGSGTRLTVV.